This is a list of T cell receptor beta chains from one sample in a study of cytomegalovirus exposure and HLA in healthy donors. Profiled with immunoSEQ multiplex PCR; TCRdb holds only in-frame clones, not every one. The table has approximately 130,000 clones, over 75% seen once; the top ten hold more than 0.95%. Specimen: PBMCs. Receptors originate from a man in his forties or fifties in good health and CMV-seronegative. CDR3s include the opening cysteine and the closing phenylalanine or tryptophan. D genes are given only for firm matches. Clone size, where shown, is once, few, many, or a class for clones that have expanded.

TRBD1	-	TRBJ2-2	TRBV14	CASSHRTGAPGELFF	TGTGCCAGCAGCCACAGGACAGGGGCTCCCGGGGAGCTGTTTTTT
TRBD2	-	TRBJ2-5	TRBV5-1	CASSFGGSGGETQYF	TGCGCCAGCAGCTTCGGAGGGAGCGGGGGCGAGACCCAGTACTTC
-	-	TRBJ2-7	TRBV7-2	CASSLVAGSYEQYF	TGTGCCAGCAGCTTAGTCGCCGGCTCCTACGAGCAGTACTTC
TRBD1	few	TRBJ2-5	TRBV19	CASSIWGPGGETQYF	TGTGCCAGTAGTATTTGGGGGCCAGGGGGTGAGACCCAGTACTTC
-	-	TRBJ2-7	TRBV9	CASSVDRGLKNEQYF	TGTGCCAGCAGCGTAGATAGGGGTCTGAAGAACGAGCAGTACTTC
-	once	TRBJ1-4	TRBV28	CASRSSGNLGEKLFF	TGTGCCAGCAGGTCCTCAGGGAATTTGGGTGAAAAACTGTTTTTT
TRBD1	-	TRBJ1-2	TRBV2	CASRGQAYGYTF	TGTGCCAGCAGGGGACAGGCCTATGGCTACACCTTC
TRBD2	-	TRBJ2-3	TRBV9	CASSVGPSGVLSTDTQYF	TGTGCCAGCAGCGTAGGTCCTAGCGGGGTGCTTAGCACAGATACGCAGTATTTT
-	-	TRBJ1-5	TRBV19	CASSIRGRSNQPQHF	TGTGCCAGTAGTATCAGGGGCCGGAGCAATCAGCCCCAGCATTTT
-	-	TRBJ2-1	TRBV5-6	CASSLGPGVPYNEQFF	TGTGCCAGCAGCTTGGGTCCAGGGGTTCCCTACAATGAGCAGTTCTTC
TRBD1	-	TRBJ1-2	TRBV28	CASSSTGGVWYTF	TGTGCCAGCAGCTCCACAGGGGGAGTCTGGTACACCTTC
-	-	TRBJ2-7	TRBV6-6	CASSRGQSYEQYF	TGTGCCAGCAGTCGCGGACAGAGCTACGAGCAGTACTTC
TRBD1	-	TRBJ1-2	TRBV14	CASSQAPPGTGGGYTF	TGTGCCAGCAGCCAAGCACCCCCAGGGACAGGGGGGGGCTACACCTTC
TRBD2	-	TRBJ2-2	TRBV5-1	CASSIPGLAGAGELFF	TGCGCCAGCAGCATTCCGGGACTAGCGGGAGCCGGGGAGCTGTTTTTT
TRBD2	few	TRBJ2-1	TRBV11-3	CASSPGLAGAHEQFF	TGTGCCAGCAGCCCAGGACTAGCGGGAGCCCATGAGCAGTTCTTC
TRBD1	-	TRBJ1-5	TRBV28	CASRPTGTSNQPQHF	TGTGCCAGCAGGCCGACAGGGACCAGCAATCAGCCCCAGCATTTT
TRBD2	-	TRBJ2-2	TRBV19	CASSTGTSGRAGELFF	TGTGCCAGTAGTACAGGGACTAGCGGGAGGGCCGGGGAGCTGTTTTTT
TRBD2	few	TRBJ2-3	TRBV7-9	CASSPGTSGTDTQYF	TGTGCCAGCAGCCCCGGGACTAGCGGCACAGATACGCAGTATTTT
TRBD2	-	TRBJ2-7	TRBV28	CASSRTGGRVYEQYF	TGTGCCAGCAGTAGGACGGGAGGCAGGGTTTACGAGCAGTACTTC
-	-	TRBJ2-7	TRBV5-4	CASSSPGSSYEQYF	TGTGCCAGCAGCTCTCCGGGGTCCTCCTACGAGCAGTACTTC
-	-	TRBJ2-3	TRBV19	CASSISGGNTQYF	TGTGCCAGTAGTATATCGGGGGGCAATACGCAGTATTTT
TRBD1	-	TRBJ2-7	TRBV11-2	CASSFTGGVTYEQYF	TGTGCCAGCAGCTTCACAGGGGGCGTCACCTACGAGCAGTACTTC
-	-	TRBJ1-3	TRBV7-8	CASSFFAGSSGNTIYF	TGTGCCAGCAGCTTTTTCGCAGGCTCCTCTGGAAACACCATATATTTT
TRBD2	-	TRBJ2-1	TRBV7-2	CASSLLTSGYNEQFF	TGTGCCAGCAGCTTACTTACTAGCGGTTACAATGAGCAGTTCTTC
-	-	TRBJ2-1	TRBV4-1	CASSQDETLNEQFF	TGCGCCAGCAGCCAAGATGAGACTCTCAATGAGCAGTTCTTC
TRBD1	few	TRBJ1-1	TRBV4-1	CASSTQGTNTEAFF	TGCGCCAGCAGCACACAGGGGACGAACACTGAAGCTTTCTTT
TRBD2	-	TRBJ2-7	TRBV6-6	CASSSPGLAGSYEQYF	TGTGCCAGCAGTTCCCCGGGACTAGCGGGCTCCTACGAGCAGTACTTC
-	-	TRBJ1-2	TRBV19	CASSKQGSKTINYGYTF	TGTGCCAGTAGTAAACAGGGCTCCAAGACAATAAACTATGGCTACACCTTC
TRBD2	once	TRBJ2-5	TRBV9	CASSAGVGGLAGGRETQYF	TGTGCCAGCAGCGCAGGGGTGGGGGGACTAGCGGGAGGGCGAGAGACCCAGTACTTC
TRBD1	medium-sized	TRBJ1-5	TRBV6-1	CASTGQEHQPQHF	TGTGCCAGCACCGGACAGGAGCATCAGCCCCAGCATTTT
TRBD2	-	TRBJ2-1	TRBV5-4	CASSSLGTSVSEQFF	TGTGCCAGCAGCTCGTTGGGGACTAGCGTGAGTGAGCAGTTCTTC
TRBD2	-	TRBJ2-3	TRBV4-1	CASSQEVTSGSLTQYF	TGCGCCAGCAGCCAAGAAGTGACTAGCGGGAGTTTAACGCAGTATTTT
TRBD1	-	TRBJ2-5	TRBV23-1	CASSQTDREQETQYF	TGCGCCAGCAGTCAGACGGACAGGGAGCAAGAGACCCAGTACTTC
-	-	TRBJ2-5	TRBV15	CATSGASTVQETQYF	TGTGCCACCAGTGGGGCATCAACCGTACAAGAGACCCAGTACTTC
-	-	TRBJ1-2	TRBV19	CASSPGTLGYTF	TGTGCCAGTTCCCCCGGGACATTGGGCTACACCTTC
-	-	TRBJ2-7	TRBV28	CASSSAGTATYEQYF	TGTGCCAGCAGTTCGGCAGGGACTGCGACCTACGAGCAGTACTTC
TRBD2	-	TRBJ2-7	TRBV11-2	CASSSWTSGRANEQYF	TGTGCCAGCAGCAGCTGGACTAGCGGGAGGGCCAACGAGCAGTACTTC
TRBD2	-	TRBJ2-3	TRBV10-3	CAISESSTGGPDTQYF	TGTGCCATCAGTGAGTCGAGTACGGGGGGACCAGATACGCAGTATTTT
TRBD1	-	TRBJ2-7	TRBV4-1	CASSGDRGGSYEQYF	TGCGCCAGCAGCGGCGACAGGGGGGGCTCCTACGAGCAGTACTTC
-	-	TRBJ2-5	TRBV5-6	CASSPTFRGETQYF	TGTGCCAGCAGCCCCACATTTAGGGGAGAGACCCAGTACTTC
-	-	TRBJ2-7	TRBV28	CASSLRAGLFNEQYF	TGTGCCAGCAGTTTAAGGGCAGGGCTGTTTAACGAGCAGTACTTC
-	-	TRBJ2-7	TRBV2	CATTGTLLLYEQYF	TGTGCCACCACGGGAACACTGCTCCTCTACGAGCAGTACTTC
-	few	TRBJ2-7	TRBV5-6	CASSSVGGYEQYF	TGTGCCAGCAGCTCTGTGGGGGGCTACGAGCAGTACTTC
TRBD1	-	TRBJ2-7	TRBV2	CASRGQGESEQYF	TGTGCCAGCAGGGGACAGGGAGAAAGCGAGCAGTACTTC
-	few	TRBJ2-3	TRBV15	CATSATVSLVADTQYF	TGTGCCACCAGTGCGACAGTGAGTCTGGTAGCAGATACGCAGTATTTT
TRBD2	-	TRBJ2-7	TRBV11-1	CASSFTGTSSREQYF	TGTGCCAGCAGCTTCACCGGGACTAGCTCACGCGAGCAGTACTTC
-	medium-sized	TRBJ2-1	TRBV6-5	CATSKRADYNEQFF	TGTGCCACCTCAAAGCGGGCGGACTACAATGAGCAGTTCTTC
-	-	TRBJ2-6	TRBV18	CASSPLDTGANVLTF	TGTGCCAGCTCACCACTGGACACTGGGGCCAACGTCCTGACTTTC
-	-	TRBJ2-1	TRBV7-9	CASSAPGSGASYNEQFF	TGTGCCAGCAGCGCCCCGGGGTCCGGAGCCTCCTACAATGAGCAGTTCTTC
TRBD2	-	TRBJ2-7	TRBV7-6	CASSRLADAYEQYF	TGTGCCAGCAGCAGACTAGCGGATGCCTACGAGCAGTACTTC
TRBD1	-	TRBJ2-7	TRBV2	CASSVDRGQPEQYF	TGTGCCAGCAGTGTGGACAGGGGGCAACCAGAGCAGTACTTC
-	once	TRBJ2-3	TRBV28	CASSLRPGWADTQYF	TGTGCCAGCAGTTTACGCCCGGGGTGGGCAGATACGCAGTATTTT
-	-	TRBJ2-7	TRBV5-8	CASSLVRGGLDYEQYF	TGTGCCAGCAGCTTGGTACGTGGGGGGTTGGACTACGAGCAGTACTTC